This TCR beta chain was sequenced in a study of cytomegalovirus exposure and HLA in healthy donors. CDR3 length: 16 amino acids. From germline, CDR1 is MDHEN and CDR2 SYDVKM. V lost 5 bases, J lost 0 bases, and 14 bases lay in between. Primers: 60 Vbeta forward and 13 Jbeta reverse. Clones were sequenced by immunoSEQ multiplex PCR, and TCRdb holds only the in-frame ones, with some missing. The data show some 150,000 clones, with 79% seen just once and 3.5% held by the top ten. Sequenced input: PBMCs. The sequence was collected from a human donor in good health. The chain is built from TRBV28 and TRBJ2-1; perhaps TRBD2 as D (6 bases). The CDR3 loop is CASSQIAASSYNEQFF. The CDR3 coding sequence is TGTGCCAGCAGTCAGATAGCGGCGAGCTCCTACAATGAGCAGTTCTTC.